These 29 T cell receptor beta chains originate from one sample sequenced in a study of blood T cell repertoires in COVID-19. Assay: immunoSEQ multiplex PCR; the TCRdb copy retains only in-frame clones and omits some. The sample records 150,000 to 200,000 clones, more than 75% being singletons. Sequenced input: peripheral blood. Source of these receptors: a human donor in a cohort sampled during active COVID-19.

This clone was seen just once. The chain links TRBV21-1 to TRBJ1-4; the D call TRBD1 from the table was never checked on the DNA. TRBV21-1 is classified as a pseudogene. The CDR3 runs to 18 residues. The CDR3 here is CASSQDQDRGRGSEKLFF. The CDR3 DNA sequence: TGTGCCAGCAGCCAGGACCAGGACAGGGGGCGCGGGAGTGAAAAACTGTTTTTT.

The chain recombines TRBV10-1 with TRBJ2-7; 11 bases align to TRBD1. Germline V gives CDR1 WNHNN, CDR2 SYGVQD (reference sequence). CDR3 length equals 13 residues. V lost 6 bases and J lost 6; bases outside the gene matches: 4. CDR3 nucleotides: TGCGCCAGCAGCGGGGGGACAGGGGGCGAGCAGTACTTC. As protein: CASSGGTGGEQYF.

The V gene is TRBV6-1, the J gene TRBJ1-1; no reliable D call. The CDR3 contains 16 residues. CDR1 and CDR2 from the germline V gene are MNHNS and SASEGT. V lost 0 bases to trimming and J lost 4 bases, with 15 bases between them. CDR3 bases: TGTGCCAGCAGTGAAGCGTTGGAGCGGAGAATCACTGAAGCTTTCTTT. Protein product: CASSEALERRITEAFF.

The chain recombines TRBV19 with TRBJ2-3, with TRBD1 as a possible D gene (5 bases). Germline V gene sequence: CDR1 LNHDA, CDR2 SQIVND (reference sequence). Trimming left V 8 bases short and J 6 bases short, with 18 bases between. The CDR3 runs to 14 residues. Written as DNA, the CDR3 is TGTGCCAGTTCTTATCCAGGGAATATGGATACGCAGTATTTT. This translates into CASSYPGNMDTQYF. Full variable domain (remainder filled in from reference TRBV19 and TRBJ2-3): DGGITQSPKYLFRKEGQNVTLSCEQNLNHDAMYWYRQDPGQGLRLIYYSQIVNDFQKGDIAEGYSVSREKKESFPLTVTSAQKNPTAFYLCASSYPGNMDTQYFGPGTRLTVL.

This clone was detected a few times. The chain combines TRBV7-8 with TRBJ2-3; TRBD2 matches 7 bases. Germline V lookup: CDR1 SGHVS, CDR2 FQNEAQ. CDR3 length equals 14 residues. The trim removed 5 bases at V and 5 bases at J, leaving 7 bases unmatched. CDR3: CASSLSGVIDTQYF. In DNA form, the CDR3 reads TGTGCCAGCAGCCTGAGCGGGGTAATAGATACGCAGTATTTT.

The V and J genes are TRBV28 and TRBJ1-1; D remains unclear. The V gene lost 6 bases and the J gene lost 11 bases, with 10 bases spanning the gap. Germline assignment: CDR1 MDHEN and CDR2 SYDVKM. This CDR3 has 10 amino acids. The CDR3 DNA is TGTGCCAGCAGACGTCGGGAGGCTTTCTTT. The encoded protein is CASRRREAFF.

J is TRBJ1-1 and V is TRBV7-9; D possibly corresponds to TRBD1 (5 bases). Germline V lookup: CDR1 SEHNR, CDR2 FQNEAQ (reference sequence). This CDR3 is built from 15 residues. The V and J ends lost 5 bases and 5 bases respectively, with 18 bases between them. Written as DNA, the CDR3 is TGTGCCAGCAGCCCGCGGGGCGGGGGTTCAACTGAAGCTTTCTTT. Protein product: CASSPRGGGSTEAFF.

J is TRBJ2-3 and V is TRBV18; D not resolved. The CDR3 has 13 residues. V was clipped by 0 bases and J by 4 bases, with 5 bases between them. Germline CDR1 KGHSH, CDR2 LQKENI. The CDR3 sequence is CASSPPLPDTQYF. In DNA, the CDR3 is TGTGCCAGCTCACCACCTCTCCCAGATACGCAGTATTTT. The complete variable domain, with remaining parts taken from reference TRBV18 and TRBJ2-3, reads NAGVMQNPRHLVRRRGQEARLRCSPMKGHSHVYWYRQLPEEGLKFMVYLQKENIIDESGMPKERFSAEFPKEGPSILRIQQVVRGDSAAYFCASSPPLPDTQYFGPGTRLTVL.

The J gene is TRBJ2-3, the V gene TRBV6-6, with D perhaps TRBD1 (5 bases). The germline V gene has CDR1 MNHNY and CDR2 SVGAGI (reference sequence). Trimming pared 7 bases from V and 0 bases from J, leaving 14 bases between. CDR3 length: 15 amino acids. CDR3 residues: CASIGVLRSTDTQYF. The CDR3 DNA follows: TGTGCCAGCATAGGGGTGTTGAGGAGCACAGATACGCAGTATTTT.

The chain is built from TRBV6-2 or TRBV6-3 and TRBJ2-5, with D tentatively TRBD2 (5 bases). Germline V CDR1 and CDR2: MNHEY, SVGEGT. Trimming stripped 0 bases from V and 9 bases from J, with 8 bases between. CDR3 length equals 12 residues. CDR3 sequence reads: CASSYSYGAQYF. CDR3 sequence (DNA): TGTGCCAGCAGTTACTCGTACGGGGCCCAGTACTTC.

This clone was seen once. The V and J genes are TRBV21-1 and TRBJ2-7; no DNA check was done on the table's D call, TRBD2. TRBV21-1 is classified as a pseudogene. CDR3 length: 17 amino acids. The CDR3 is CASSKHNSGTYSYEQYF. The CDR3, as DNA: TGTGCCAGCAGCAAACATAATAGCGGGACCTATTCCTACGAGCAGTACTTC.

The chain has TRBV5-1 and TRBJ2-3; D is possibly TRBD2 (6 bases). The ends were cut back, 6 bases at V and 1 base at J, with 15 bases in the middle. The CDR3 runs to 15 residues. In germline, CDR1 is SGHRS, CDR2 YFSETQ. The chain's CDR3 is CASNPWGDGTDTQYF. The CDR3 DNA follows: TGCGCCAGCAACCCATGGGGGGACGGCACAGATACGCAGTATTTT.

The rearrangement links TRBV18 to TRBJ1-2; D is uncertain. This CDR3 comprises 12 residues. The V gene lost 9 bases and the J gene lost 6 bases, with 14 bases spanning the gap. Germline V gene data show CDR1 as KGHSH and CDR2 as LQKENI. The CDR3 sequence: CASTGEDDGYTF. DNA for the CDR3: TGTGCCAGTACGGGAGAGGATGATGGCTACACCTTC.

The J gene is TRBJ2-1, the V gene TRBV10-3, with TRBD2 identical over 14 bases. Germline loops: CDR1 ENHRY, CDR2 SYGVKD. J gave up 9 bases and V 5 bases, and 12 bases lay outside the gene matches. CDR3 size: 17 residues. CDR3 region: CAISLETSGGEQAEQFF. CDR3 nucleotides: TGTGCCATCAGTTTAGAGACTAGCGGGGGGGAACAGGCTGAGCAGTTCTTC.

Here the CDR3 DNA reads TGTGCAAGTCGGCCAACTAGCGGGAGTATTACCGGGGAGCTGTTTTTT. Translating it yields CASRPTSGSITGELFF. The rearrangement joins TRBV12-2 to TRBJ2-2; the D call of TRBD2 is as the table states it, not checked on the DNA. TRBV12-2 is recorded as a pseudogene. There are 16 residues in the CDR3.

On this clone: The germline gene is not matched at one end of the junction; a read error may be the cause. The chain is built from TRBV6-5 and TRBJ2-2, with 15 bases lining up with TRBD2. Germline CDR1 and CDR2: MNHEY and SVGAGI. CDR3 length: 14 residues. Here the CDR3 reads CASINRTSGGVLFF. CDR3 in DNA: TGTGCCAGCATCAATAGGACTAGCGGGGGGGTGCTGTTTTTT.

This clone has a single count. The chain carries TRBV10-3 and TRBJ2-7; 8 nucleotides agree with TRBD2. CDR1 and CDR2 from the germline V gene are ENHRY and SYGVKD. This CDR3 is 14 amino acids long. Trimming at V came to 10 bases and at J to 4 bases, leaving 12 bases not matched to a gene. As DNA, the CDR3 is TGTGCCAGCACGAACGCGGGGGGCATATACGAGCAGTACTTC. Its translation: CASTNAGGIYEQYF.

This rearrangement joins TRBV19 to TRBJ2-1, with 7 bases matching TRBD1. The germline V gene encodes CDR1 LNHDA and CDR2 SQIVND (reference sequence). Unmatched junction bases numbered 4, after V lost 5 bases and J lost 3 bases. This CDR3 has 14 amino acids. CDR3 residues: CASSLGTDYNEQFF. The CDR3 DNA sequence: TGTGCCAGTAGTCTCGGGACAGACTACAATGAGCAGTTCTTC.

The chain is built from TRBV5-1 and TRBJ1-1; weak D call: TRBD1 (5 bases). The CDR3 covers 13 residues. Germline CDR1 reads SGHRS; CDR2 reads YFSETQ. Trimming left V 7 bases short and J 3 bases short, with 13 bases between. The CDR3, as DNA: TGCGCCAGCCGACTCCAGGGTGACACTGAAGCTTTCTTT. Its translation: CASRLQGDTEAFF.

V and J are TRBV4-3 and TRBJ2-3; the D is unclear. Trimming cost V 0 bases and J 4 bases, with 5 bases left between them. The CDR3 consists of 13 residues. Germline CDR1 LGHNA, CDR2 YSLEER. The CDR3 spells CASSQDFPDTQYF. The DNA for the CDR3 is TGCGCCAGCAGCCAAGACTTTCCAGATACGCAGTATTTT.

This clone was detected only once. The rearrangement links TRBV6-5 to TRBJ2-7, with 8 bases lining up with TRBD1. V lost 9 bases and J lost 2; bases outside the gene matches: 9. Germline V gene data show CDR1 as MNHEY and CDR2 as SVGAGI. The CDR3 extends over 14 amino acids. For the CDR3, the DNA is TGTGCCAGAGACTCCCGGACAGGGACCTACGAGCAGTACTTC. Translated, it gives CARDSRTGTYEQYF.

V gene TRBV7-4 combines with J gene TRBJ1-5; the D is unclear. Germline V lookup: CDR1 SGHVT, CDR2 SQSDAQ. The CDR3 runs to 11 residues. V shed 8 bases and J shed 6 bases, with 8 bases lying between them. In DNA form, the CDR3 reads TGTGCCAGCCGAGTCTGTCAGCCCCAGCATTTT. Its protein product is CASRVCQPQHF.

The CDR3 is CASQGSSYNSPLHF. CDR3 coding DNA: TGTGCCAGCCAGGGAAGCTCCTATAATTCACCCCTCCACTTT. The rearrangement joins TRBV3-1 (or the pseudogene TRBV3-2) to TRBJ1-6; a possible D gene is TRBD1 (5 bases). The CDR3 is 14 residues long. Trimming shortened V by 8 bases and J by 0 bases, and 8 bases separated the two germline ends. The V gene's germline CDR1 is LGHDT and CDR2 YNNKEL (reference sequence).

A single count supports this clone. The chain is built from TRBV19 and TRBJ1-2; D might be TRBD1 (6 bases). V lost 7 bases and J 4 bases, leaving 22 bases between the germline ends. The CDR3 totals 16 residues. CDR1 is LNHDA and CDR2 is SQIVND in the germline V gene (reference sequence). The CDR3 DNA reads as TGTGCCAGTATGGTGGACAGCGCTCAAAACCTCTATGGCTACACCTTC. Amino acid sequence: CASMVDSAQNLYGYTF.

V and J are TRBV7-9 and TRBJ2-7; a weak D match, TRBD1 (7 bases). CDR3 size: 15 residues. Looked up from germline, CDR1 is SEHNR and CDR2 is FQNEAQ (reference sequence). The ends were cut back, 4 bases at V and 0 bases at J, with 13 bases in the middle. The CDR3, as DNA: TGTGCCAGCAGCTGGGGCGGGACAGTCTCCTACGAGCAGTACTTC. This codes for CASSWGGTVSYEQYF. Variable domain in full (rest from reference TRBV7-9 and TRBJ2-7): DTGVSQNPRHKITKRGQNVTFRCDPISEHNRLYWYRQTLGQGPEFLTYFQNEAQLEKSRLLSDRFSAERPKGSFSTLEIQRTEQGDSAMYLCASSWGGTVSYEQYFGPGTRLTVT.

This sequence joins TRBV6-4 and TRBJ2-7, with D uncertain. Germline V gene data show CDR1 as MRHNA and CDR2 as SNTAGT. V was shortened by 7 bases and J by 3 bases, with 10 bases between the two germline ends. This CDR3 spans 12 amino acids. The CDR3 reads CASTCPLYEQYF. The CDR3 nucleotides read TGTGCCAGCACCTGTCCCCTCTACGAGCAGTACTTC.

V is TRBV5-6 and J is TRBJ2-5; TRBD1 might be the D (6 bases). In germline, CDR1 is SGHDT, CDR2 YYEEEE. The CDR3 extends over 14 amino acids. V shed 4 bases and J shed 3 bases, with 13 bases lying between them. CDR3 sequence (DNA): TGTGCCAGCAGCCCCCCAGGGGCGAAAGAGACCCAGTACTTC. Translation gives CASSPPGAKETQYF.

The rearrangement uses TRBV19 and TRBJ2-7, with TRBD1 matching over 8 bases. Germline V gives CDR1 LNHDA, CDR2 SQIVND (reference sequence). CDR3 length: 14 residues. Unmatched junction bases numbered 12, after V lost 5 bases and J lost 9 bases. The CDR3 region has the DNA TGTGCCAGTAGTCCCGGGACAGGCCTGCTTGGGCAGTACTTC. Translating gives CASSPGTGLLGQYF.

The V call is TRBV10-3, the J call TRBJ2-7; 9 nucleotides align to TRBD2. Trimming took 6 bases from V and 1 from J; bases not matched to a gene: 7. Germline V gene sequence: CDR1 ENHRY, CDR2 SYGVKD. The CDR3 spans 15 residues. The CDR3 spells CAIRGSGRLSYEQYF. The CDR3 region has the DNA TGTGCCATCAGAGGTAGCGGGAGACTATCCTACGAGCAGTACTTC.